The T cell receptor beta chain under discussion was sequenced for a study of T-cell reconstitution after alpha-beta-depleted transplantation in children. Unique molecular identifiers were incorporated into the prepared TCRbeta library. TCRdb re-derived calls from the PCR reads in MiXCR, one entry per CDR3 protein. Among around 580,000 distinct CDR3 sequences listed, 27% were seen once. In its sample, this clonotype was seen a few times. Its matching antigen is unknown. Regarding the study as a whole: The authors attributed T-cell counts and diversity one year after transplant mostly to newly produced T cells. It was surviving recipient T cells and thymic progenitors that gave some patients high TCRbeta diversity at day 60. Reports say that about two months after transplant, the alpha-beta T cells came out of several hundred graft clones that had expanded.

The sample here was PBMCs, taken before TCRalphabeta/CD19-depleted stem cell transplant. This clonotype was obtained from a boy in the first two years of life with Wiskott-Aldrich syndrome, due to receive a stem cell transplant.

DNA of the CDR3: TGTGCCAGCAGCCCTTTCAGCGGGAGGGCTTACGAGCAGTACTTC. Its translation: CASSPFSGRAYEQYF. The chain carries TRBV7-3 and TRBJ2-7; TRBD2 aligns across 10 bases. There are 15 residues in the CDR3. V was clipped by 5 bases and J by 4 bases; unmatched bases: 8. Per germline, CDR1 SGHTA and CDR2 FQGTGA. Based on the CDR3 plus reference TRBV7-3 and TRBJ2-7, the full variable domain is GAGVSQTPSNKVTEKGKYVELRCDPISGHTALYWYRQSLGQGPEFLIYFQGTGAADDSGLPNDRFFAVRPEGSVSTLKIQRTERGDSAVYLCASSPFSGRAYEQYFGPGTRLTVT.